The sequence of this T cell receptor (beta chain) was determined in a study of CD8 T cells in ankylosing spondylitis. Trimming pared 3 bases from V and 3 bases from J, leaving 14 bases between. The CDR3 loop spans 15 amino acids. CDR1 KGHSH and CDR2 LQKENI come from the germline V gene. The TCR beta libraries were generated through quantitative 5'-RACE incorporating molecular barcodes. TCRdb recomputed calls from the 5' RACE reads with MiXCR, one row per CDR3 protein. The sample lists 750,000 to 850,000 distinct CDR3 sequences; about an eighth were seen once. This clonotype was detected only a few times. Antigen unknown. Regarding the study as a whole: Disease-linked clones proved CD8+ and comparatively uncommon in peripheral blood. Some of these motif variants have turned up before, in reports on reactive arthritis synovial fluid and blood. Blood from ankylosing spondylitis patients appeared to carry a characteristic roughly 8-variant TCR beta motif.

The sequence came from a male donor with ankylosing spondylitis. Sequenced sample: blood, either unsorted or a sorted T cell fraction (not recorded which). V gene TRBV18 combines with J gene TRBJ1-2, with D tentatively TRBD1 (5 bases). The CDR3 protein is CASSPTYDSHYGYTF. As DNA, the CDR3 is TGTGCCAGCTCACCGACATATGACAGTCACTATGGCTACACCTTC.